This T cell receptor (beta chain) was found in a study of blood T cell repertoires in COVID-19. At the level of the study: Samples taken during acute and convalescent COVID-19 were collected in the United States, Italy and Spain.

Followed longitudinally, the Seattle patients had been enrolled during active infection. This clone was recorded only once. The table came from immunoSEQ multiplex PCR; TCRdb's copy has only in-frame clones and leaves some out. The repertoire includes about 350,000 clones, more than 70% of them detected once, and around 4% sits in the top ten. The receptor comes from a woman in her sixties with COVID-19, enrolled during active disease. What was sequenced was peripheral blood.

CDR3 DNA sequence: TGTGCCAGCAGCGTAGATGGCGGCAGGGTGTGGTCTGGAAACACCATATATTTT. This gives the protein CASSVDGGRVWSGNTIYF. The rearrangement joins TRBV9 to TRBJ1-3; D perhaps matches TRBD1 (5 bases). Germline V lookup: CDR1 SGDLS, CDR2 YYNGEE. Trimming removed 0 bases from V and 1 base from J, with 17 bases in between. This CDR3 contains 18 residues.